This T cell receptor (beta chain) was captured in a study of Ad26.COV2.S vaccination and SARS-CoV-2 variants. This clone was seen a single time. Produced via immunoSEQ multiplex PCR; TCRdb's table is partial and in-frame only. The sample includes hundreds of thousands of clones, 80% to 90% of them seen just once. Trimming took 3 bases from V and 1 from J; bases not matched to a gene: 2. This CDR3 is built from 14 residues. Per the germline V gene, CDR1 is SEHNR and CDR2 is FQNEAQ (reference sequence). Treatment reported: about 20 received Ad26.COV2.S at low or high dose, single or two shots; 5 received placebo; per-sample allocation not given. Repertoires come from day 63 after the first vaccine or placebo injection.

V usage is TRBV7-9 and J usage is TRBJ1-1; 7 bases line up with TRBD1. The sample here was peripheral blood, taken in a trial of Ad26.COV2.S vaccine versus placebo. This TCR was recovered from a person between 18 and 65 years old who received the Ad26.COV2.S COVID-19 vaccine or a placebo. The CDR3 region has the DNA TGTGCCAGCAGCTTCCAGGGGGGGAACACTGAAGCTTTCTTT. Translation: CASSFQGGNTEAFF.